Listed here are 8 T cell receptor beta chains from one sample, sequenced in a study of CD8 T cells in ankylosing spondylitis. TCRdb ran MiXCR on the 5' RACE reads and lists one entry per CDR3 protein. The sample records 200,000 to 300,000 distinct CDR3 sequences, about 24% being singletons. Material: blood, either unsorted or a sorted T cell fraction (not recorded which). These receptor sequences come from a male donor with ankylosing spondylitis or in good health (not recorded which).

The V call is TRBV12-3 or TRBV12-4, the J call TRBJ2-7; D perhaps matches TRBD1 (6 bases). The CDR3 extends over 15 amino acids. V dropped 5 bases and J dropped 2 bases, with 16 bases sitting between them. CDR3 DNA sequence: TGTGCCAGCAGTCGTCCCGGGACATTAGCCTACGAGCAGTACTTC. Amino acids: CASSRPGTLAYEQYF.

CDR3 sequence: CSARAVGAGLGDEQYF. CDR3 sequence (DNA): TGCAGTGCTAGGGCCGTGGGTGCAGGGTTGGGCGACGAGCAGTACTTC. V gene TRBV20-1 combines with J gene TRBJ2-7; perhaps TRBD1 as D (5 bases). Trimming left V 3 bases short and J 5 bases short, with 23 bases between. CDR3 size: 16 residues. The germline V gene encodes CDR1 DFQATT and CDR2 SNEGSKA (reference sequence).

This clonotype was seen at least ten times. The gene calls are TRBV7-2 and TRBJ2-6; the match to TRBD1 covers 7 bases. The ends lost 3 bases at V and 0 bases at J; junction bases unmatched: 5. The CDR3 is made up of 17 amino acids. Germline V gives CDR1 SGHTA, CDR2 FQGNSA. DNA for the CDR3: TGTGCCAGCAGCTTTAGTACAGGGGCCTCTGGGGCCAACGTCCTGACTTTC. Its translation: CASSFSTGASGANVLTF.

In DNA form, the CDR3 reads TGTGCCAGCAGCCCCCCGGAAGGTAGCTCTGGGGCCAACGTCCTGACTTTC. It codes for CASSPPEGSSGANVLTF. V is TRBV6-2 or TRBV6-3 and J is TRBJ2-6; no clear D. This CDR3 is 17 amino acids long. Trimming took off 6 bases at V and 0 bases at J, with 15 bases between the two ends. The germline V gene encodes CDR1 MNHEY and CDR2 SVGEGT.

This chain connects TRBV3-1 to TRBJ1-1; D unresolved. This CDR3 has 11 amino acids. The germline V gene encodes CDR1 LGHDT and CDR2 YNNKEL (reference sequence). Trimming stripped 1 base from V and 7 bases from J, with 4 bases between. This CDR3 reads CASSQGGEAFF. The CDR3 nucleotides are TGTGCCAGCAGCCAAGGGGGTGAAGCTTTCTTT.

This clonotype came up a few times. The genes are TRBV29-1 and TRBJ2-7; a weak D match, TRBD2 (6 bases). Germline CDR1 SQVTM, CDR2 ANQGSEA. The CDR3 is 11 amino acids. V dropped 7 bases and J dropped 5 bases, with 12 bases sitting between them. CDR3 nucleotide sequence: TGCAGCGCTGGGTGGAGGGACGAGCAGTACTTC. Protein product: CSAGWRDEQYF.

This clonotype has ten or more counts. The chain has TRBV11-2 and TRBJ1-2; D remains ambiguous. The CDR3 runs 15 residues. V was clipped by 2 bases and J by 7 bases, with 17 bases between them. Germline values: CDR1 SGHAT, CDR2 FQNNGV. CDR3 in DNA: TGTGCCAGCAGCTTATTCACGGGTTTAGCGGGTGGCTACACCTTC. This gives the protein CASSLFTGLAGGYTF.

The table lists this clonotype with many counts. The chain joins TRBV20-1 to TRBJ2-3; 12 nucleotides match TRBD2. The junction had 4 bases not matched to a gene; V was cut back by 3 bases and J by 0 bases. The CDR3 has 16 residues. Germline assignment: CDR1 DFQATT and CDR2 SNEGSKA (reference sequence). CDR3 sequence reads: CSARPLAGGSTDTQYF. Written as DNA, the CDR3 is TGCAGTGCTAGGCCTCTAGCGGGGGGGAGCACAGATACGCAGTATTTT.